These T cell receptor beta chains were read from a single sample in a study of blood T cell repertoires in COVID-19. Profiling relied on immunoSEQ multiplex PCR, and the TCRdb table lists in-frame clones only, not all of them. Of 250,000 or so clones in the sample, 65% to 85% were seen once. Sequencing was performed on peripheral blood. The receptors here all came from a human donor in a cohort sampled during active COVID-19. Each CDR3 is given with its conserved first and last residue. The size field is filled for only some rows; it gives once, few, many or a size class.

V gene	J gene	clone size	CDR3 protein
TRBV27	TRBJ2-6	NA	CASSTNQGANVLTF
TRBV19	TRBJ2-5	NA	CASRGQGNQETQYF
TRBV7-8	TRBJ2-7	NA	CASREWTSTYEQYF
TRBV5-1	TRBJ2-7	few	CASSTGTSNEQYF
TRBV5-1	TRBJ1-1	few	CASSLTELNTEAFF
TRBV5-3	TRBJ2-5	NA	CARSRTQGMQETQYF
TRBV9	TRBJ1-4	NA	CASSVGESINEKLFF
TRBV27	TRBJ2-1	NA	CASNSYLGGSSNEQFF
TRBV6-4	TRBJ2-2	few	CASGTSSSGELFF
TRBV12-3/TRBV12-4	TRBJ2-7	NA	CASSITETYEQYF
TRBV30	TRBJ1-6	NA	CAWGRRVNSPLHF
TRBV6-5	TRBJ2-7	NA	CASRRWTGGDEQYF
TRBV4-1	TRBJ2-1	NA	CASSQDLQDNEQFF
TRBV10-3	TRBJ1-6	NA	CAMKGQDNSPLHF
TRBV9	TRBJ2-5	once	CASSVAGNQETQYF
TRBV4-2	TRBJ1-5	NA	CASSQDTGEAQPQHF
TRBV19	TRBJ2-7	NA	CASSSVDWPYEQYF